One and the same sample provided the 19 T cell receptor beta chains below, sequenced in a study of post-analysis software for immune sequencing data. Their target antigens are unknown. General study results and limits: With TRBV5-6, TRBV5-1 and TRBV20-1 included, several TRBV segments were more frequent in patients than in controls.

Tagging with unique molecular identifiers was a feature of the TCR beta cDNA libraries. TCRdb itself ran the PCR reads through MiXCR, one entry per CDR3 protein. The sample has approximately 690,000 distinct CDR3 sequences, around 60% seen once. The sequencing sample was made of blood. The receptors derive from a girl aged 2 to 10 with multiple sclerosis.

The chain recombines TRBV20-1 with TRBJ2-1; maybe TRBD2 (6 bases). The ends were cut back, 2 bases at V and 9 bases at J, with 17 bases in the middle. From germline, CDR1 is DFQATT and CDR2 SNEGSKA (reference sequence). The CDR3 runs 14 residues. This chain's CDR3 is CSARFELEGVEQFF. CDR3 nucleotide sequence: TGCAGTGCTAGATTCGAACTGGAGGGTGTTGAGCAGTTCTTC.

V usage is TRBV7-3 and J usage is TRBJ2-7; 13 bases fit TRBD2. From germline, CDR1 is SGHTA and CDR2 FQGTGA. Germline trimming cut 2 bases from V and 5 bases from J; bases unmatched to any gene: 3. The CDR3 has 15 residues. CDR3 residues: CASSLSGLAGDEQYF. CDR3 DNA sequence: TGTGCCAGCAGCTTATCAGGACTAGCGGGAGACGAGCAGTACTTC.

This clonotype was observed a single time. CDR3 nucleotides: TGTGCCAGCAGATCCACAGGGTTCGGGGAGCTGTTTTTT. Protein sequence: CASRSTGFGELFF. The J gene is TRBJ2-2, the V gene TRBV12-3 or TRBV12-4; perhaps TRBD1 as D (6 bases). The CDR3 length is 13 residues. Trimming shortened V by 6 bases and J by 7 bases, and 12 bases separated the two germline ends.

The chain has TRBV12-3 or TRBV12-4 and TRBJ2-1, with TRBD2 identical over 11 bases. The CDR3 contains 15 residues. V trimming: 3 bases; J trimming: 7 bases; junction bases outside the gene matches: 5. The CDR3: CASSFPSGRRNEQFF. The CDR3 coding sequence is TGTGCCAGCAGTTTTCCTAGCGGGAGGAGGAATGAGCAGTTCTTC.

The V and J genes are TRBV12-3 or TRBV12-4 and TRBJ2-5; TRBD2 aligns across 8 bases. The ends lost 6 bases at V and 3 bases at J; junction bases unmatched: 12. The CDR3 is 16 amino acids. The CDR3 region is CASSTSLLAVEETQYF. The CDR3 DNA reads TGTGCCAGCAGCACTAGCCTACTAGCGGTGGAAGAGACCCAGTACTTC.

The chain is built from TRBV25-1 and TRBJ2-7; weak D call: TRBD1 (7 bases). V was trimmed by 6 bases and J by 4 bases, leaving 19 bases between them. The germline V gene has CDR1 MGHDK and CDR2 SYGVNS. CDR3 length: 15 residues. The CDR3 reads CASRGTGTAGYEQYF. CDR3 bases: TGTGCCAGCAGGGGAACCGGGACAGCGGGTTACGAGCAGTACTTC.

There are a few counts of this clonotype. This chain uses TRBV5-1 with TRBJ1-2, with TRBD1 matching 7 bases. The germline V gene encodes CDR1 SGHRS and CDR2 YFSETQ. This CDR3 is built from 15 residues. The trim removed 4 bases at V and 4 bases at J, leaving 10 bases unmatched. CDR3 in amino acids: CASSPEVGGLYGYTF. The CDR3 DNA follows: TGCGCCAGCAGCCCGGAGGTAGGGGGCCTCTATGGCTACACCTTC.

This clonotype was seen a few times. This chain uses TRBV18 with TRBJ2-1; no clear D gene. Germline lookup yields CDR1 KGHSH and CDR2 LQKENI. With 4 bases removed from V and 5 bases from J, the gap between germline ends came to 12 bases. The CDR3 contains 14 residues. CDR3 nucleotides: TGTGCCAGCTCACTTATCGGACGGGACAATGAGCAGTTCTTC. This codes for CASSLIGRDNEQFF.

The gene calls are TRBV11-1 and TRBJ2-6; TRBD2 matches at 9 bases. The CDR3 runs to 22 residues. V gave up 4 bases and J gave up 4 bases; unmatched junction bases: 23. Per germline, CDR1 SGHAT and CDR2 FQDESV (reference sequence). The DNA of the CDR3 is TGTGCCAGCAGCTCCACATTAATGCGGGAGGGTATGCGTCTTTCAGGGGCCAACGTCCTGACTTTC. This gives the protein CASSSTLMREGMRLSGANVLTF.

The chain is built from TRBV5-1 and TRBJ2-7; weak D call: TRBD2 (6 bases). This CDR3 comprises 17 residues. Trimming removed 4 bases from V and 0 bases from J, with 20 bases in between. Per the germline V gene, CDR1 is SGHRS and CDR2 is YFSETQ. Written as DNA, the CDR3 is TGCGCCAGCAGCCCACGTAGGGAGGTGGTGAGCTCCTACGAGCAGTACTTC. Translated: CASSPRREVVSSYEQYF.

The table lists this clonotype with a few counts. V usage is TRBV5-1 and J usage is TRBJ2-3; D is perhaps TRBD1 or TRBD2 (5 bases each). Germline V gene data show CDR1 as SGHRS and CDR2 as YFSETQ. V was clipped by 2 bases and J by 5 bases, with 15 bases between them. The CDR3 runs to 15 residues. CDR3: CASSFSGQRGDTQYF. CDR3 nucleotide sequence: TGCGCCAGCAGCTTTTCGGGGCAGCGAGGAGATACGCAGTATTTT.

This clonotype appeared a few times. The chain joins TRBV2 to TRBJ1-2, with a possible D match to TRBD1 (5 bases). The CDR3 totals 15 residues. The ends were cut back, 6 bases at V and 1 base at J, with 15 bases in the middle. The germline V gene has CDR1 SNHLY and CDR2 FYNNEI. CDR3: CASRGTDQLNYGYTF. Written as DNA, the CDR3 is TGTGCCAGCAGAGGGACGGACCAACTTAACTATGGCTACACCTTC.

The rearrangement uses TRBV6-2 or TRBV6-3 and TRBJ2-1, with TRBD2 matching 9 bases. Germline assignment: CDR1 MNHEY and CDR2 SVGEGT. V lost 2 bases and J lost 0; bases outside the gene matches: 11. The CDR3 runs to 19 residues. CDR3 in DNA: TGTGCCAGCAGTTACCAACCCGGACTAGCGACAAGCTCCTACAATGAGCAGTTCTTC. Translation: CASSYQPGLATSSYNEQFF.

The chain uses TRBV20-1 and TRBJ1-2; possible D gene TRBD1, 6 bases. This CDR3 has 14 residues. Trimming stripped 6 bases from V and 6 bases from J, with 20 bases between. The V gene's germline CDR1 is DFQATT and CDR2 SNEGSKA (reference sequence). CDR3 amino acids: CSARHLQGIDGYTF. CDR3 sequence (DNA): TGCAGTGCCCGCCACCTCCAGGGGATTGATGGCTACACCTTC.

V gene TRBV18 combines with J gene TRBJ2-1, with 11 bases fitting TRBD1. The J segment lost 10 bases and the V segment lost 6 bases, leaving 14 bases of the junction unmatched. There are 16 residues in the CDR3. Germline assignment: CDR1 KGHSH and CDR2 LQKENI. Here the CDR3 DNA reads TGTGCCAGCTCGCTAATTCCGGGACAGGGGGATAAGGAGCAGTTCTTC. Residues: CASSLIPGQGDKEQFF.

The genes are TRBV10-1 and TRBJ2-1; D is unresolved. Trimming took 3 bases from V and 1 from J, leaving 16 bases between them. Germline V gives CDR1 WNHNN, CDR2 SYGVQD (reference sequence). This CDR3 contains 17 residues. CDR3 in DNA: TGCGCCAGCAGTGACGCTGGATGGCCATTATCCTACAATGAGCAGTTCTTC. This gives the protein CASSDAGWPLSYNEQFF.

The chain uses TRBV5-1 and TRBJ2-7, with D maybe TRBD1 (5 bases). V was shortened by 2 bases and J by 2 bases, with 17 bases between the two germline ends. This CDR3 region has 16 residues. Germline CDR1 and CDR2: SGHRS and YFSETQ. CDR3 residues: CASSLARQRGTYEQYF. CDR3 in DNA: TGCGCCAGCAGCTTAGCCCGCCAAAGGGGAACCTACGAGCAGTACTTC.

This clonotype was seen more than once but under ten times. This chain joins TRBV11-2 and TRBJ1-1; 8 positions match TRBD1. The CDR3 runs to 13 residues. J lost 3 bases, V lost 4 bases, and 1 base had no gene match. CDR1 and CDR2 (germline): SGHAT, FQNNGV. DNA for the CDR3: TGTGCCAGCAGCTCGGACAGGGACACTGAAGCTTTCTTT. Translation gives CASSSDRDTEAFF.

CDR3 in DNA: TGCAGTGCTAGAGTCCCGGGGGGGGGAGCTTTCTTT. Amino acids: CSARVPGGGAFF. The chain has TRBV20-1 and TRBJ1-1, with a possible D match to TRBD1 (5 bases). Germline V gene lookup returns CDR1 DFQATT and CDR2 SNEGSKA (reference sequence). This CDR3 comprises 12 residues. The V end lost 1 base, the J end lost 10 bases, and 13 bases lay between the germline ends.